The 27 T cell receptor beta chains below come from one sample, sequenced in a study of control samples from healthy donors and cancer patients. The assay was immunoSEQ multiplex PCR, and TCRdb's table has in-frame clones only and misses some. The sample records roughly 190,000 clones, 90% to 95% being singletons. Sequencing input: blood. The receptors were sampled from a woman aged 25 to 39 in good health.

The chain's CDR3 is CASRLAGYNSPLHF. CDR3 bases: TGTGCCAGCAGATTGGCAGGGTATAATTCACCCCTCCACTTT. The J gene is TRBJ1-6, the V gene TRBV27, with D possibly TRBD1 on 5 matching bases. Deletions cut 6 bases from V and 4 bases from J, with 10 bases between. The CDR3 has 14 amino acids. Germline V lookup: CDR1 MNHEY, CDR2 SMNVEV (reference sequence).

Concerning this clone: The junction departs from the called germline gene at one end, perhaps through a read error. The genes are TRBV7-7 and TRBJ2-7; 10 nucleotides match TRBD2. The germline CDR1 and CDR2 sequences are SSHAT and FNYEAQ (reference sequence). This CDR3 comprises 15 residues. CDR3: CASSLVPSGSGEQYF. The CDR3, as DNA: TGTGCTAGCAGCTTAGTCCCTAGCGGGAGTGGAGAGCAGTACTTC.

This chain connects TRBV12-3 or TRBV12-4 to TRBJ2-1; 10 nucleotides match TRBD2. The CDR3 is 12 residues long. Trimming cost V 7 bases and J 8 bases; bases outside gene matches: 2. CDR3 in amino acids: CASKREGYEQFF. The CDR3 nucleotides read TGTGCCAGCAAGCGGGAGGGCTATGAGCAGTTCTTC.

The CDR3 DNA follows: TGTGCCATCAGTGAGGACAGCTCGAACACCGGGGAGCTGTTTTTT. Protein: CAISEDSSNTGELFF. The rearrangement links TRBV10-3 to TRBJ2-2; TRBD1 is a possible D gene (5 bases). Looked up from germline, CDR1 is ENHRY and CDR2 is SYGVKD. V was pared by 2 bases and J by 0 bases, with 7 bases between. The CDR3 is 15 residues long.

This sequence joins TRBV6-2 or TRBV6-3 and TRBJ1-5, with D hard to call. There are 14 residues in the CDR3. Trimming removed 4 bases at V and 1 base at J, with 8 bases between. CDR1 MNHEY and CDR2 SVGEGT come from the germline V gene. DNA for the CDR3: TGTGCCAGCAGTTTAGGAGAAAGCAATCAGCCCCAGCATTTT. Translating it yields CASSLGESNQPQHF.

The rearrangement joins TRBV30 to TRBJ1-4; D remains unclear. V was pared by 4 bases and J by 3 bases, with 15 bases between. Germline lookup yields CDR1 GTSNPN and CDR2 SVGIG (reference sequence). This CDR3 spans 15 amino acids. The CDR3, as DNA: TGTGCCTGGATGTCGAATTGGCAGGCTAATGAAAAACTGTTTTTT. It specifies CAWMSNWQANEKLFF.

This chain joins TRBV3-1 (or the pseudogene TRBV3-2) and TRBJ1-2, with 9 bases that match TRBD1. Losses at the gene ends were 1 base for V and 5 bases for J; bases not matched to a gene: 5. Germline assignment: CDR1 LGHDT and CDR2 YNNKEL (reference sequence). The CDR3 length is 15 residues. CDR3 nucleotide sequence: TGTGCCAGCAGCCAAGGACAGGGGGTTTGGTATGGCTACACCTTC. It encodes CASSQGQGVWYGYTF.

The chain carries TRBV27 and TRBJ1-3; tentatively, D is TRBD1 (5 bases). From germline, CDR1 is MNHEY and CDR2 SMNVEV (reference sequence). The CDR3 runs 14 residues. Trimming left V 5 bases short and J 0 bases short, with 8 bases between. CDR3 bases: TGTGCCAGCAGTCGGACATACTCTGGAAACACCATATATTTT. Encoded protein: CASSRTYSGNTIYF.

The chain combines TRBV10-2 with TRBJ2-7; the match to TRBD1 covers 10 bases. Germline-derived CDR1 and CDR2 are WSHSY and SAAADI. This CDR3 contains 15 residues. V shed 3 bases, J shed 5 bases, and the junction held 7 bases outside the gene matches. Here the CDR3 DNA reads TGCGCCAGCAGTGACCCCGGGACAGGGGTACACGAGCAGTACTTC. It translates to CASSDPGTGVHEQYF.

Notes on this clone: The same CDR3 is also encoded by other DNA sequences in this sample. The chain recombines TRBV18 with TRBJ2-5, with D possibly TRBD2 on 5 matching bases. V lost 0 bases and J lost 2, with 7 bases in between. This CDR3 region has 14 residues. CDR1 is KGHSH and CDR2 is LQKENI in the germline V gene. The CDR3, as DNA: TGTGCCAGCTCACCACCGGGGAGACAAGAGACCCAGTACTTC. This encodes CASSPPGRQETQYF.

CDR3 DNA sequence: TGTGCCAGCAGCTTGGACCGCACAGATACGCAGTATTTT. The encoded protein is CASSLDRTDTQYF. The gene calls are TRBV5-4 and TRBJ2-3; D uncertain. In germline, CDR1 is SGHNT, CDR2 YYREEE (reference sequence). There are 13 residues in the CDR3. Trimming pared 0 bases from V and 1 base from J, leaving 3 bases between.

The CDR3 spells CASSQRQGQTGELFF. The CDR3 nucleotides are TGTGCCAGCAGTCAACGACAGGGCCAAACCGGGGAGCTGTTTTTT. The rearrangement joins TRBV6-6 to TRBJ2-2, with TRBD1 identical over 7 bases. Germline V gene lookup returns CDR1 MNHNY and CDR2 SVGAGI (reference sequence). CDR3 length: 15 amino acids. The V segment lost 5 bases and the J segment 5 bases; nucleotides outside the gene matches: 8.

The V gene is TRBV18, the J gene TRBJ2-1, with TRBD2 matching 7 bases. The CDR3 sequence is 15 residues long. The V gene's germline CDR1 is KGHSH and CDR2 LQKENI. J gave up 0 bases and V 5 bases, and 4 bases lay outside the gene matches. The CDR3 DNA reads as TGTGCCAGCTCAACCGGGAGGAGCTCCTACAATGAGCAGTTCTTC. This translates into CASSTGRSSYNEQFF. The variable domain in full, completed from reference TRBV18 and TRBJ2-1, reads NAGVMQNPRHLVRRRGQEARLRCSPMKGHSHVYWYRQLPEEGLKFMVYLQKENIIDESGMPKERFSAEFPKEGPSILRIQQVVRGDSAAYFCASSTGRSSYNEQFFGPGTRLTVL.

The gene calls are TRBV6-5 and TRBJ1-5; 10 nucleotides line up with TRBD1. The CDR3 consists of 15 residues. The germline gives CDR1 MNHEY, CDR2 SVGAGI. V was clipped by 2 bases and J by 5 bases; unmatched bases: 3. Written as DNA, the CDR3 is TGTGCCAGCAGTTACCGTGGACAGGGGGATCAGCCCCAGCATTTT. This gives the protein CASSYRGQGDQPQHF.

Regarding this clone: Other nucleotide sequences from this sample produce the same CDR3. The chain has TRBV9 and TRBJ2-5; TRBD1 aligns across 8 bases. Trimming cost V 0 bases and J 5 bases; bases outside gene matches: 0. Germline V CDR1 and CDR2: SGDLS, YYNGEE. This CDR3 has 13 amino acids. The CDR3 sequence is CASSVGQGETQYF. The CDR3 DNA is TGTGCCAGCAGCGTAGGACAGGGGGAGACCCAGTACTTC.

The chain recombines TRBV3-1 (or the pseudogene TRBV3-2) with TRBJ2-3, with D possibly called TRBD1 or TRBD2 (5 bases each). The CDR3 covers 14 residues. CDR1 and CDR2 from the germline V gene are LGHDT and YNNKEL (reference sequence). Trimming took off 0 bases at V and 3 bases at J, with 7 bases between the two ends. The CDR3 region has the DNA TGTGCCAGCAGCCAAGAATGGGGGACAGATACGCAGTATTTT. Amino acids: CASSQEWGTDTQYF.

The V gene is TRBV6-5, the J gene TRBJ1-6, with D possibly matching TRBD1 (6 bases). The CDR3 is 14 residues long. Trimming left V 8 bases short and J 2 bases short, with 10 bases between. The germline gives CDR1 MNHEY, CDR2 SVGAGI. CDR3 loop: CASQQGTYNSPLHF. CDR3 in DNA: TGTGCCAGCCAACAGGGAACCTATAATTCACCCCTCCACTTT.

The rearrangement links TRBV7-6 to TRBJ2-3, with D tentatively TRBD2 (6 bases). The CDR3 has 15 amino acids. V dropped 5 bases and J dropped 0 bases, with 12 bases sitting between them. CDR1 SGHVS and CDR2 FNYEAQ come from the germline V gene. DNA of the CDR3: TGTGCCAGCAGCACCTCGGGACTTAGCACAGATACGCAGTATTTT. This translates into CASSTSGLSTDTQYF.

The rearrangement joins TRBV28 to TRBJ1-6; 10 positions agree with TRBD1. The CDR3 runs 15 residues. Trimming removed 5 bases from V and 7 bases from J; junction bases left unmatched: 5. In germline, CDR1 is MDHEN, CDR2 SYDVKM. The CDR3 is CASSTPDRGNSPLHF. CDR3 bases: TGTGCCAGCAGTACCCCGGACAGGGGGAATTCACCCCTCCACTTT.

The J gene is TRBJ2-7, the V gene TRBV7-2; TRBD2 agrees at 8 bases. The germline CDR1 and CDR2 sequences are SGHTA and FQGNSA. This CDR3 contains 16 residues. Losses at the gene ends were 1 base for V and 0 bases for J; bases not matched to a gene: 5. DNA of the CDR3: TGTGCCAGCAGCTTAGGGGCCGGGGGGGTCTCCTACGAGCAGTACTTC. Encoded protein: CASSLGAGGVSYEQYF.

This rearrangement joins TRBV28 to TRBJ1-1, with a tentative D call TRBD1 (6 bases). Germline lookup yields CDR1 MDHEN and CDR2 SYDVKM. This CDR3 comprises 14 residues. The V end lost 7 bases, the J end lost 2 bases, and 14 bases lay between the germline ends. CDR3 coding DNA: TGTGCCAGCACTTCGGGACAACTCAACACTGAAGCTTTCTTT. Encoded protein: CASTSGQLNTEAFF.

The V gene is TRBV3-1 (or the pseudogene TRBV3-2), the J gene TRBJ2-5, with 12 bases that match TRBD2. Germline CDR1 and CDR2: LGHDT and YNNKEL (reference sequence). Trimming removed 6 bases from V and 4 bases from J; junction bases left unmatched: 3. The CDR3 covers 14 residues. This chain's CDR3 is CASSPLAGGETQYF. In DNA, the CDR3 is TGTGCCAGCAGTCCACTAGCGGGGGGAGAGACCCAGTACTTC.

The chain employs TRBV11-2 and TRBJ2-7, with 8 positions matching TRBD2. CDR1 SGHAT and CDR2 FQNNGV come from the germline V gene. After removal of 1 base from V and 6 bases from J, the junction contained 5 bases not matched to a gene. CDR3 length: 14 amino acids. The CDR3 loop is CASSLGGRRGEQYF. CDR3 coding DNA: TGTGCCAGCAGCTTAGGCGGGAGGCGGGGCGAGCAGTACTTC. Filled out from reference TRBV11-2 and TRBJ2-7, the complete variable domain reads EAGVAQSPRYKIIEKRQSVAFWCNPISGHATLYWYQQILGQGPKLLIQFQNNGVVDDSQLPKDRFSAERLKGVDSTLKIQPAKLEDSAVYLCASSLGGRRGEQYFGPGTRLTVT.

This sequence joins TRBV6-5 and TRBJ2-7; D may be TRBD2 (6 bases). With 2 bases removed from V and 4 bases from J, the gap between germline ends came to 9 bases. Per germline, CDR1 MNHEY and CDR2 SVGAGI. The CDR3 is 13 amino acids. The CDR3 region has the DNA TGTGCCAGCAGTTACGGGCGGGATTACGAGCAGTACTTC. Its translation: CASSYGRDYEQYF.

This clone has just a few counts. The chain joins TRBV5-5 to TRBJ2-2; no clear D gene. Per the germline V gene, CDR1 is SGHKS and CDR2 is YYEKEE (reference sequence). V was cut by 0 bases and J by 1 base, with 4 bases left in between. This CDR3 is 14 amino acids long. The CDR3 sequence is CASSLVLNTGELFF. As DNA, the CDR3 is TGTGCCAGCAGCTTGGTGCTGAACACCGGGGAGCTGTTTTTT.

This clone has only one observation. The chain uses TRBV3-1 (or the pseudogene TRBV3-2) and TRBJ2-3; a possible D gene is TRBD1 (5 bases). The CDR3 spans 13 residues. The germline gives CDR1 LGHDT, CDR2 YNNKEL (reference sequence). V was clipped by 3 bases and J by 3 bases, with 7 bases between them. CDR3 loop: CASSQGRTDTQYF. The CDR3 nucleotides read TGTGCCAGCAGCCAGGGGCGGACAGATACGCAGTATTTT.

The chain recombines TRBV15 with TRBJ2-7, with D tentatively TRBD1 (5 bases). V lost 0 bases and J lost 3, with 9 bases in between. CDR1 and CDR2 from the germline V gene are LNHNV and YYDKDF (reference sequence). The CDR3 length is 14 residues. CDR3: CATSRDKGVYEQYF. The CDR3 nucleotides read TGTGCCACCAGCAGAGATAAAGGGGTCTACGAGCAGTACTTC.